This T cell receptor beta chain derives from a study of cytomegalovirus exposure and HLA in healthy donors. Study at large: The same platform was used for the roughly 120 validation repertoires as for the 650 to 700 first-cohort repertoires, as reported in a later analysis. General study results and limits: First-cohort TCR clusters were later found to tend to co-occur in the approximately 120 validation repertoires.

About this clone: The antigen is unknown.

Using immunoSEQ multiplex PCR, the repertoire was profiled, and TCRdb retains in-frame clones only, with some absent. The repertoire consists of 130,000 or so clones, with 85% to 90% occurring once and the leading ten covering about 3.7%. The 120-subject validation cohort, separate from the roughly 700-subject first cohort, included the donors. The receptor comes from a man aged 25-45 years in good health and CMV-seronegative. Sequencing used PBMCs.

Here the CDR3 reads CASSYSRGGDEQYF. CDR3 coding DNA: TGTGCCAGCAGTTACTCGCGCGGGGGGGACGAGCAGTACTTC. The chain joins TRBV6-5 to TRBJ2-7; 9 positions agree with TRBD2. Unmatched junction bases numbered 2, after V lost 0 bases and J lost 5 bases. The CDR3 consists of 14 residues. Per germline, CDR1 MNHEY and CDR2 SVGAGI.